What follows are 5 T cell receptor beta chains derived from one specimen sequenced in a study of regulatory T cells in long-lasting Graves disease. Building of the TCR beta libraries involved iRepertoire HTBI primers and Arm-PCR of CDR3 regions. TCRdb independently ran MiXCR on the multiplex PCR reads; one entry per CDR3 protein. The sample comprises about 520,000 distinct CDR3 sequences, around 12% of which are singletons, and about 8.9% rests with the top ten. Described time point: newly diagnosed GD, antithyroid drugs for less than 3 months. From PBMCs, RNA was extracted and then used to make the TCR library. The same data also went into a second study, on T cells in Graves' hyperthyroidism and ophthalmopathy.

The material sequenced was peripheral blood mononuclear cells (PBMCs), taken at new diagnosis, from a patient treated with antithyroid drugs. The receptors stem from a woman between 25 and 40 years old with Graves disease.

This clonotype was counted many times. The chain combines TRBV29-1 with TRBJ2-7, with TRBD2 identical over 8 bases. The CDR3 loop spans 14 amino acids. The trim removed 3 bases at V and 5 bases at J, leaving 9 bases unmatched. Germline loops: CDR1 SQVTM, CDR2 ANQGSEA. The CDR3 loop is CSVDSGAGGNEQYF. CDR3 nucleotide sequence: TGCAGCGTTGATTCTGGGGCGGGAGGAAACGAGCAGTACTTC.

The chain couples TRBV4-2 to TRBJ2-5, with 7 bases that match TRBD1. V shed 6 bases and J 2 bases; nucleotides not matched to a gene: 9. The CDR3 contains 15 residues. CDR1 and CDR2 (germline): LGHNA, YNFKEQ. The CDR3 DNA follows: TGTGCCAGCAGGGAGAGACAGGGCCAGCAAGAGACCCAGTACTTC. Protein: CASRERQGQQETQYF.

The genes are TRBV7-8 and TRBJ2-2, with 8 nucleotides matching TRBD2. From germline, CDR1 is SGHVS and CDR2 FQNEAQ. The CDR3 runs to 17 residues. Trimming cost V 2 bases and J 4 bases; bases outside gene matches: 9. CDR3 nucleotides: TGTGCCAGCAGCTTAATCGGAGCGGGAGATATCACCGGGGAGCTGTTTTTT. Translating it yields CASSLIGAGDITGELFF.

Notes on this clonotype: A much larger clonotype is one base distant, so this may be a read error. The rearrangement joins TRBV19 to TRBJ1-3; the D gene is possibly TRBD1 (5 bases). CDR3 length: 14 residues. From germline, CDR1 is LNHDA and CDR2 SQIVND (reference sequence). CDR3 sequence: CVSIGKQAGNTIYF. The CDR3 DNA sequence: TGTGTCAGTATCGGGAAACAGGCTGGAAACACCATATATTTT.

A few counts support this clonotype. The chain joins TRBV24-1 to TRBJ2-1; TRBD2 aligns across 9 bases. Germline CDR1 and CDR2: KGHDR and SFDVKD. With 5 bases clipped from V and 0 bases from J, the junction kept 1 base outside the gene matches. This CDR3 comprises 15 residues. Written as DNA, the CDR3 is TGTGCCACCAGTGGACTAGCGGACTCCTACAATGAGCAGTTCTTC. This gives the protein CATSGLADSYNEQFF.